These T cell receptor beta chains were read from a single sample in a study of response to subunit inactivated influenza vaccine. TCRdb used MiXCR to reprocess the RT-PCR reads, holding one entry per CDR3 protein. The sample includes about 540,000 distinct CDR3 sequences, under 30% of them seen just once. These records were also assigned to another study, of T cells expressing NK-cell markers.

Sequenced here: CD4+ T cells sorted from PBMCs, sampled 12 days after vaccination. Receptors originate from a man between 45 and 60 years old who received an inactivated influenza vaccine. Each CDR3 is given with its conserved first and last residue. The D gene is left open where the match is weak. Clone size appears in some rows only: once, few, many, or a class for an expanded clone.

CASSVNRASSYNEQFF TGTGCCAGCAGCGTAAACAGGGCTAGCTCCTACAATGAGCAGTTCTTC few TRBJ2-1 - TRBV9
CAISETGGRTEAFF TGTGCCATCAGTGAAACAGGGGGCAGGACTGAAGCTTTCTTT many TRBJ1-1 TRBD1 TRBV10-3
CSVERSFGTGGTGASEQYF TGCAGCGTTGAGAGAAGCTTCGGGACAGGGGGCACCGGGGCGTCCGAGCAGTACTTC few TRBJ2-7 TRBD1 TRBV29-1
CASSLDLASGANVLTF TGTGCCAGCAGCTTAGATTTAGCTTCTGGGGCCAACGTCCTGACTTTC - TRBJ2-6 - TRBV11-2
CAWSVFNIGGMTRVTQYF TGTGCCTGGAGTGTATTTAATATTGGCGGGATGACACGTGTTACGCAGTATTTT - TRBJ2-3 - TRBV30
CASSLFGGGATDTQYF TGTGCCAGCAGTTTGTTCGGCGGGGGGGCCACAGATACGCAGTATTTT - TRBJ2-3 TRBD2 TRBV12-3/TRBV12-4
CASRGPRNTEAFF TGTGCCAGCAGGGGACCTCGCAACACTGAAGCTTTCTTT few TRBJ1-1 - TRBV25-1
CSVGQATGELFF TGCAGCGTTGGACAGGCCACCGGGGAGCTGTTTTTT - TRBJ2-2 - TRBV29-1
CSVRRGHQETQYF TGCAGCGTTCGGCGCGGACACCAAGAGACCCAGTACTTC many TRBJ2-5 - TRBV29-1
CASSPPRVHQPIKETQYF TGTGCCAGCTCACCACCGAGGGTACACCAACCCATAAAAGAGACCCAGTACTTC few TRBJ2-5 - TRBV18
CSAPSGPSSYNEQFF TGCAGTGCTCCTAGCGGGCCGAGCTCCTACAATGAGCAGTTCTTC few TRBJ2-1 TRBD2 TRBV20-1
CASSLATADYGYTF TGCGCCAGCAGCTTGGCAACCGCCGACTATGGCTACACCTTC few TRBJ1-2 - TRBV5-1
CASSNGLAGGPGTGELFF TGTGCCAGCAGTAACGGACTAGCGGGAGGGCCGGGAACCGGGGAGCTGTTTTTT - TRBJ2-2 TRBD2 TRBV2
CASSPHGVNNGYTF TGCGCCAGCAGCCCCCATGGGGTAAATAATGGCTACACCTTC - TRBJ1-2 - TRBV4-1
CASSSGGGTEAFF TGCGCCAGCAGCTCGGGAGGGGGCACTGAAGCTTTCTTT many TRBJ1-1 - TRBV5-1
CASSKRWADTGELFF TGTGCCAGCAGCAAGCGGTGGGCAGACACCGGGGAGCTGTTTTTT - TRBJ2-2 - TRBV11-2
CASSPSSGGPGELFF TGCGCCAGCAGCCCATCTAGCGGAGGCCCCGGGGAGCTGTTTTTT - TRBJ2-2 TRBD2 TRBV4-3
CASTTTLGQGIGEQYF TGTGCCAGCACCACCACATTGGGACAGGGGATAGGTGAGCAGTACTTC few TRBJ2-7 TRBD1 TRBV5-5
CASSKDKVRVHPRDAEQYF TGTGCCAGCAGCAAAGATAAGGTTCGCGTCCACCCAAGGGACGCCGAGCAGTACTTC - TRBJ2-7 - TRBV21-1
CATSRGSPRGQNEQFF TGTGCCACCAGCAGAGGGTCCCCCCGCGGACAGAATGAGCAGTTCTTC few TRBJ2-1 - TRBV15
CASSLALGEEQFF TGTGCCAGCAGCTTAGCCCTCGGGGAGGAGCAGTTCTTC many TRBJ2-1 - TRBV7-9
CATSRTGTLNTGELFF TGTGCCACCAGCAGGACCGGGACACTTAACACCGGGGAGCTGTTTTTT - TRBJ2-2 - TRBV15
CASSPQGETQYF TGTGCCAGCAGCCCGCAGGGTGAGACCCAGTACTTC - TRBJ2-5 - TRBV9
CASSRDITTYGYTF TGTGCCAGCAGCCGGGACATAACAACCTATGGCTACACCTTC - TRBJ1-2 - TRBV5-5
CASDRETSPLHF TGTGCCTCCGACAGGGAGACTTCACCCCTCCACTTT few TRBJ1-6 TRBD1 TRBV30
CASRDRLTYNEQFF TGTGCCAGCCGAGACAGGTTGACCTACAATGAGCAGTTCTTC - TRBJ2-1 - TRBV6-1
CSASRESYGYTF TGCAGTGCTAGCCGGGAGTCCTATGGCTACACCTTC - TRBJ1-2 - TRBV20-1
CASSNTGGAGETQYF TGTGCCAGCAGTAACACAGGGGGCGCAGGGGAGACCCAGTACTTC few TRBJ2-5 TRBD1 TRBV6-5